The 20 T cell receptor beta chains given below trace back to one sample, sequenced in a study of cytomegalovirus exposure and HLA in healthy donors. Use of 60 Vbeta and 13 Jbeta primers characterized the PCR. Assay used: immunoSEQ multiplex PCR; TCRdb lists only in-frame clones, some missing. The sample holds about 200,000 clones, about 80% seen once. Sequences were obtained from PBMCs. Receptors were obtained from a man aged 35-49 years in good health and CMV-seronegative.

V gene TRBV6-1 combines with J gene TRBJ2-1; D ambiguous. CDR1 MNHNS and CDR2 SASEGT come from the germline V gene. The CDR3 is 13 amino acids. V lost 4 bases to trimming and J lost 4 bases, with 8 bases between them. CDR3 DNA: TGTGCCAGCAGTGTCAAGCCTTACAATGAGCAGTTCTTC. This codes for CASSVKPYNEQFF.

V and J are TRBV7-9 and TRBJ1-1; no clear D. Trimming pared 3 bases from V and 0 bases from J, leaving 17 bases between. The CDR3 is 17 residues long. Germline CDR1 is SEHNR and CDR2 is FQNEAQ (reference sequence). This CDR3 reads CASSFSFRSGLNTEAFF. For the CDR3, the DNA is TGTGCCAGCAGCTTCTCCTTTCGATCGGGTTTGAACACTGAAGCTTTCTTT.

This chain joins TRBV4-3 and TRBJ1-6; D is unresolved. This CDR3 is 14 amino acids long. The ends were cut back, 0 bases at V and 11 bases at J, with 11 bases in the middle. Germline-derived CDR1 and CDR2 are LGHNA and YSLEER. The CDR3 is CASSQDKQLTPLHF. The CDR3 region has the DNA TGCGCCAGCAGCCAAGATAAACAGCTAACACCCCTCCACTTT.

V and J are TRBV5-1 and TRBJ1-1; weak D call: TRBD1 (6 bases). Germline V lookup: CDR1 SGHRS, CDR2 YFSETQ. V was pared by 3 bases and J by 2 bases, with 11 bases between. The CDR3 spans 14 residues. This CDR3 reads CASSSLDRNTEAFF. The CDR3 DNA reads TGCGCCAGCAGCTCCTTGGACAGAAACACTGAAGCTTTCTTT.

The chain carries TRBV9 and TRBJ2-7; 11 positions match TRBD2. V lost 4 bases to trimming and J lost 2 bases; unmatched junction nucleotides: 5. The CDR3 covers 15 residues. The germline gives CDR1 SGDLS, CDR2 YYNGEE. The CDR3 DNA sequence: TGTGCCAGCAGCCCTAGCGGGGGGTTAACCTACGAGCAGTACTTC. It translates to CASSPSGGLTYEQYF.

The chain has TRBV27 and TRBJ2-7; D perhaps matches TRBD1 (5 bases). Germline V gene lookup returns CDR1 MNHEY and CDR2 SMNVEV (reference sequence). The CDR3 is 14 residues long. Between the trimmed V and J ends, which lost 3 bases and 7 bases, there was a span of 16 bases. The chain's CDR3 is CASSLVGRAGEQYF. The DNA for the CDR3 is TGTGCCAGCAGTTTGGTCGGCCGGGCAGGGGAGCAGTACTTC.

This chain joins TRBV2 and TRBJ1-5, with TRBD1 matching 8 bases. The CDR3 extends over 15 amino acids. The V gene end was trimmed by 5 bases and the J gene end by 4 bases; junction bases not matched to a gene: 7. Germline CDR1 SNHLY, CDR2 FYNNEI. This CDR3 is CASSLRTGRNQPQHF. CDR3 nucleotide sequence: TGTGCCAGCAGTCTAAGGACAGGGCGAAATCAGCCCCAGCATTTT.

The chain combines TRBV5-1 with TRBJ2-2; possible D gene TRBD1, 6 bases. The CDR3 has 16 amino acids. Germline-derived CDR1 and CDR2 are SGHRS and YFSETQ. Deletions cut 0 bases from V and 5 bases from J, with 14 bases between. DNA for the CDR3: TGCGCCAGCAGCTTGGGCCAGGGGCGTATAACCGGGGAGCTGTTTTTT. Its translation is CASSLGQGRITGELFF.

This chain joins TRBV9 and TRBJ2-7, with D unclear. There are 15 residues in the CDR3. V lost 2 bases, J lost 2 bases, and 14 bases lay in between. Germline CDR1 and CDR2: SGDLS and YYNGEE. CDR3 protein: CASSVALGEPYEQYF. Written as DNA, the CDR3 is TGTGCCAGCAGCGTGGCACTGGGCGAACCCTACGAGCAGTACTTC.

The rearrangement joins TRBV29-1 to TRBJ1-2; D gene unclear. V shed 2 bases and J shed 1 base, with 5 bases lying between them. This CDR3 spans 12 amino acids. Germline V lookup: CDR1 SQVTM, CDR2 ANQGSEA. The CDR3 here is CSVEPGNYGYTF. The CDR3 DNA follows: TGCAGCGTTGAACCCGGTAACTATGGCTACACCTTC.

The rearrangement joins TRBV6-1 to TRBJ1-6; D is perhaps TRBD1 (6 bases). The CDR3 contains 14 residues. Per germline, CDR1 MNHNS and CDR2 SASEGT. Trimming pared 6 bases from V and 4 bases from J, leaving 10 bases between. This CDR3 reads CASRGDTYNSPLHF. The DNA for the CDR3 is TGTGCCAGCAGGGGGGACACTTATAATTCACCCCTCCACTTT.

The V gene is TRBV27, the J gene TRBJ2-7; D perhaps matches TRBD1 (6 bases). V was cut by 7 bases and J by 8 bases, with 21 bases left in between. The germline CDR1 and CDR2 sequences are MNHEY and SMNVEV (reference sequence). The CDR3 consists of 14 residues. The CDR3 DNA follows: TGTGCCAGCACCCCGGACAGATCCACCCTAAAGCAGTACTTC. This encodes CASTPDRSTLKQYF.

This chain links TRBV19 with TRBJ1-5; a possible D gene is TRBD1 (5 bases). Per germline, CDR1 LNHDA and CDR2 SQIVND (reference sequence). This CDR3 has 9 amino acids. CDR3 DNA sequence: TGTCAGGGCCATCAGCCCCAGCATTTT. This translates into CQGHQPQHF. Looking up the rest from reference TRBV19 and TRBJ1-5 gives the full variable domain: DGGITQSPKYLFRKEGQNVTLSCEQNLNHDAMYWYRQDPGQGLRLIYYSQIVNDFQKGDIAEGYSVSREKKESFPLTVTSAQKNPTAFYLCQGHQPQHFGDGTRLSIL.

The J gene is TRBJ1-3, the V gene TRBV5-4; no clear D gene. The CDR3 is 16 amino acids. V was trimmed by 4 bases and J by 2 bases, leaving 16 bases between them. Germline V gene data show CDR1 as SGHNT and CDR2 as YYREEE (reference sequence). CDR3 protein: CASSPRADTTGNTIYF. The CDR3 coding sequence is TGTGCCAGCAGCCCGAGGGCAGATACTACTGGAAACACCATATATTTT.

This clone was observed a single time. The chain links TRBV18 to TRBJ2-3; a weak D match, TRBD2 (6 bases). V shed 4 bases and J shed 4 bases, with 9 bases lying between them. The germline V gene has CDR1 KGHSH and CDR2 LQKENI. This CDR3 has 13 amino acids. For the CDR3, the DNA is TGTGCCAGCTCACGGGACTTATCAGATACGCAGTATTTT. This encodes CASSRDLSDTQYF.

V gene TRBV28 combines with J gene TRBJ2-7; a possible D gene is TRBD1 (6 bases). V lost 4 bases and J 6 bases, leaving 10 bases between the germline ends. Germline loops: CDR1 MDHEN, CDR2 SYDVKM. This CDR3 has 12 residues. The CDR3 sequence is CASSSQGSEQYF. CDR3 in DNA: TGTGCCAGCAGTTCGCAGGGGTCCGAGCAGTACTTC.

V is TRBV5-6 and J is TRBJ2-7; D perhaps matches TRBD2 (7 bases). Trimming stripped 1 base from V and 4 bases from J, with 12 bases between. This CDR3 is 14 amino acids long. In germline, CDR1 is SGHDT, CDR2 YYEEEE. The CDR3 DNA sequence: TGTGCCAGCAGCTTGTTCGGGGGGCAGTACGAGCAGTACTTC. It codes for CASSLFGGQYEQYF.

This clone was found a few times. V usage is TRBV15 and J usage is TRBJ2-7; the match to TRBD1 covers 8 bases. This CDR3 region has 17 residues. The J segment lost 2 bases and the V segment lost 2 bases, leaving 11 bases of the junction unmatched. CDR1 is LNHNV, CDR2 YYDKDF, per germline (reference sequence). CDR3 bases: TGTGCCACCAGCAGACACGACAGGGGCGATACTACCTACGAGCAGTACTTC. Its protein is CATSRHDRGDTTYEQYF.

This clone was seen once. The rearrangement joins TRBV11-2 to TRBJ2-5, with 10 nucleotides matching TRBD1. The better agreement between TRBJ2-7 and the DNA end casts doubt on the J call. CDR1 SGHAT and CDR2 FQNNGV come from the germline V gene. The CDR3 sequence is 14 residues long. The CDR3 is CASSFGTGAYEQYF. CDR3 DNA sequence: TGTGCCAGCAGCTTCGGGACAGGGGCCTACGAGCAGTACTTC.

J is TRBJ1-2 and V is TRBV2; 8 bases are shared with TRBD1. This CDR3 has 16 residues. V shed 3 bases, J shed 0 bases, and the junction held 6 bases outside the gene matches. CDR1 and CDR2 from the germline V gene are SNHLY and FYNNEI. CDR3 in DNA: TGTGCCAGCAGTGAGCAGGGGGCCCTCTCTAACTATGGCTACACCTTC. Protein: CASSEQGALSNYGYTF.